This TCR beta chain stems from a study of T cells in Graves' hyperthyroidism and ophthalmopathy. Study results and limitations: The model forecast ophthalmopathy, anticipating it by a median roughly 6 months before onset.

Amplification targeted TCR beta CDR3 regions from RNA transcripts. Primed by the HTBI set, a first-round RT-PCR was run on the TCR CDR3. Via MiXCR, TCRdb re-called the multiplex PCR reads, giving one row per CDR3 protein. The sample yields over 650,000 distinct CDR3 sequences, less than 20% seen once. This clonotype turned up a few times. As yet, its antigen is unknown. This clonotype was obtained from a man aged 18 to 29 with Graves' hyperthyroidism. Material: blood.

CDR3 DNA: TGCAGTGCTAGGTCAGGGCTGGCCTACGAGCAGTACTTC. It yields the protein CSARSGLAYEQYF. The chain joins TRBV20-1 to TRBJ2-7; TRBD1 is a possible D gene (5 bases). From germline, CDR1 is DFQATT and CDR2 SNEGSKA (reference sequence). This CDR3 spans 13 amino acids. Trimming cost V 3 bases and J 2 bases, with 11 bases left between them.